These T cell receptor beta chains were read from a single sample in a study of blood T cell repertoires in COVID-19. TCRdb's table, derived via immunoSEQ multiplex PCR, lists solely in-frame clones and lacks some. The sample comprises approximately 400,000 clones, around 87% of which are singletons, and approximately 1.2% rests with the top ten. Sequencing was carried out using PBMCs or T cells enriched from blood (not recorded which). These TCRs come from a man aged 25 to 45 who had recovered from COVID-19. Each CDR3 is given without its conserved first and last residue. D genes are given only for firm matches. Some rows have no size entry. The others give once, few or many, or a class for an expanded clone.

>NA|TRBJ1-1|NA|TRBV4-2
ASSQVSAGHEEAF
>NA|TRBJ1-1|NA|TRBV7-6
ASTEDGLMTEAF
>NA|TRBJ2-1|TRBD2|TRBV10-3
AIGSYSGGAWNEQF
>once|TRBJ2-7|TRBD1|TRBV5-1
ASSLGPGQGSYEQY
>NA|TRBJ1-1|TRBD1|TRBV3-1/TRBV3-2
ASSHLTGGKSEAF
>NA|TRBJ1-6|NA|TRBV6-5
ASSPALVINSPLH
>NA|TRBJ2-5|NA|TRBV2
ASSAGIQETQY
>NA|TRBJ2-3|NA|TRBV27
ASSPRLVTDTQY
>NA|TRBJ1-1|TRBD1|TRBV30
AWRGQGNTEAF
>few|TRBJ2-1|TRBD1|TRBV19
ASSIRRTGVYDEQF
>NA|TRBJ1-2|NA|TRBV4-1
ASSQSEGGVYGYT
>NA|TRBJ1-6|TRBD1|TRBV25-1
ASSEAGTGHYNSPLH
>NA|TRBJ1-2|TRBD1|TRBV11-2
ASSLGGTGGNYGYT
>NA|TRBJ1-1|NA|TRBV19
ASSPNLQVAEAF
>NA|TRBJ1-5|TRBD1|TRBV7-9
ASSSGQAMNQPQH
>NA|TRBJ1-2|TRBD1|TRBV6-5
ASSYLTTGINYGYT
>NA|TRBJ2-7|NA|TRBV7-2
ASRFDRSYEQY
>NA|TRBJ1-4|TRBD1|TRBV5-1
ASSLTGGTANEKLF
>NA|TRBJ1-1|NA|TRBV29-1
SASGQSTLNTEAF
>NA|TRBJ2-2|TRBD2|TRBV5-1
ASEAGPNTGELF
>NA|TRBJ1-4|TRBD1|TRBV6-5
ASSYGGQQNEKLF
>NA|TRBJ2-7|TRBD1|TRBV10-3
AISEGTGEYEQY
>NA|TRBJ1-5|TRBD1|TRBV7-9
ASSRSPDKTGGEH
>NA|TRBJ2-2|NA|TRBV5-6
ASSFGLTGELF
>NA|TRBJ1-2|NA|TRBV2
ASSDHVRGGYT